This T cell receptor (beta chain) was sequenced in a study of OX40 agonist ivuxolimab in advanced cancers. The table came from immunoSEQ multiplex PCR; TCRdb's copy has only in-frame clones and leaves some out. Of 110,000 or so clones listed, approximately 90% are singletons. This CDR3 is 14 amino acids long. CDR1 MNHNS and CDR2 SASEGT come from the germline V gene. Trimming removed 5 bases from V and 2 bases from J, with 13 bases in between. The sample consisted of CD4+ or CD8+ T cells sorted from blood, taken in a trial of the OX40 agonist ivuxolimab. The TCR sequence derives from an adult with an advanced solid tumor such as melanoma, head and neck, liver or kidney cancer. This chain uses TRBV6-1 with TRBJ2-7, with a tentative D call TRBD1 (5 bases). The CDR3 here is CASSLTARPYEQYF. The CDR3 DNA reads TGTGCCAGCAGTCTGACAGCACGTCCCTACGAGCAGTACTTC.